This T cell receptor beta chain was identified in a study of a mutant IDH1 vaccine in newly diagnosed glioma. Study information: Patients received vaccination from 4-6 weeks after radiotherapy alone, or with temozolomide cycles.

The assay was immunoSEQ multiplex PCR, and TCRdb's table has in-frame clones only and misses some. The top ten clones hold roughly 5.7% of a sample with tens of thousands of clones, under 90% of them seen once. Germline trimming cut 1 base from V and 3 bases from J; bases unmatched to any gene: 6. This CDR3 spans 15 amino acids. Looked up from germline, CDR1 is SGHNT and CDR2 is YYREEE (reference sequence). Time point defined: week 11, during vaccination. In every dose of vaccine, 300 ug of mutant IDH1 20-mer peptide was given alongside topical imiquimod. Donors harbored newly found WHO grade 3 or 4 IDH1-mutant, ATRX-lost astrocytomas. Note on this clone: Its antigen is unidentified.

The sequence was obtained from a man aged 45 to 65 with glioma. The material sequenced was PBMCs, taken from a glioma patient whose treatment included an IDH1 peptide vaccine. This chain joins TRBV5-4 and TRBJ2-7; 8 bases line up with TRBD1. The DNA of the CDR3 is TGTGCCAGCAGCTTGCCCCTACAGGGGGTCTACGAGCAGTACTTC. This gives the protein CASSLPLQGVYEQYF.